The 29 T cell receptor beta chains below were found in one sample sequenced in a study of T-cell reconstitution after alpha-beta-depleted transplantation in children. The TCRbeta library was prepared with unique molecular identifiers. Via MiXCR, TCRdb re-called the PCR reads, giving one row per CDR3 protein. The sample records nearly 550,000 distinct CDR3 sequences, about 17% being singletons. Specimen: PBMCs from the stem cell graft donor, collected from the stem cell graft. These receptors were collected from a human donor who donated a stem cell graft to a child with acute lymphoblastic leukemia.

V and J are TRBV12-3 or TRBV12-4 and TRBJ1-4; 8 bases are a match to TRBD1. Trimming took 2 bases from V and 7 from J; bases not matched to a gene: 6. The CDR3 length is 15 residues. CDR3 region: CASSLLRGRSEKLFF. The CDR3 coding sequence is TGTGCCAGCAGTTTACTCAGGGGGCGGAGTGAAAAACTGTTTTTT.

This chain links TRBV7-9 with TRBJ1-4; perhaps TRBD1 as D (5 bases). There are 14 residues in the CDR3. Germline V CDR1 and CDR2: SEHNR, FQNEAQ (reference sequence). The ends were cut back, 6 bases at V and 4 bases at J, with 12 bases in the middle. In DNA, the CDR3 is TGTGCCAGCAGAACCGGGACGGGTAATGAAAAACTGTTTTTT. Translation gives CASRTGTGNEKLFF.

This clonotype has only a few counts. The CDR3, as DNA: TGTGCCAGCAGTTTATTAAGCGGGGCCCGCACAGATACGCAGTATTTT. Its protein is CASSLLSGARTDTQYF. V is TRBV28 and J is TRBJ2-3; TRBD2 agrees at 7 bases. The CDR3 has 16 residues. The J segment lost 1 base and the V segment lost 1 base, leaving 5 bases of the junction unmatched. Germline V lookup: CDR1 MDHEN, CDR2 SYDVKM.

This chain uses TRBV27 with TRBJ1-1; D is ambiguous. Germline CDR1 reads MNHEY; CDR2 reads SMNVEV (reference sequence). Trimming shortened V by 3 bases and J by 0 bases, and 20 bases separated the two germline ends. This CDR3 is 18 amino acids long. CDR3 sequence reads: CASSFPLRVRAMNTEAFF. The CDR3 region has the DNA TGTGCCAGCAGTTTCCCCCTGAGAGTCCGAGCTATGAACACTGAAGCTTTCTTT.

The chain is built from TRBV20-1 and TRBJ1-4; D gene unclear. The V and J ends lost 2 bases and 5 bases respectively, with 12 bases between them. CDR3 size: 14 residues. Germline assignment: CDR1 DFQATT and CDR2 SNEGSKA (reference sequence). CDR3 loop: CSARRWHKNEKLFF. In DNA form, the CDR3 reads TGCAGTGCTAGAAGGTGGCATAAAAATGAAAAACTGTTTTTT.

The chain combines TRBV20-1 with TRBJ2-1; D assignment may be TRBD1 or TRBD2 (5 bases each). The V gene lost 3 bases and the J gene lost 7 bases, with 25 bases spanning the gap. The CDR3 is made up of 17 amino acids. From germline, CDR1 is DFQATT and CDR2 SNEGSKA (reference sequence). The CDR3 loop is CSASGTEAMAWGNEQFF. CDR3 DNA: TGCAGTGCTAGCGGGACGGAGGCGATGGCCTGGGGGAATGAGCAGTTCTTC.

V is TRBV5-6 and J is TRBJ2-1, with 12 nucleotides matching TRBD1. CDR1 and CDR2 (germline): SGHDT, YYEEEE. CDR3 length equals 15 residues. V lost 4 bases, J lost 9 bases, and 8 bases stayed unmatched. CDR3 loop: CASSPRDRGPSEQFF. CDR3 coding DNA: TGTGCCAGCAGCCCCCGGGACAGGGGGCCGAGTGAGCAGTTCTTC.

The chain couples TRBV27 to TRBJ2-3; D is unclear. CDR1 MNHEY and CDR2 SMNVEV come from the germline V gene (reference sequence). The ends were cut back, 3 bases at V and 6 bases at J, with 19 bases in the middle. CDR3 length: 16 amino acids. In DNA, the CDR3 is TGTGCCAGCAGTTTCCTTGGGCTAGGTCCTAGGGATACGCAGTATTTT. Protein product: CASSFLGLGPRDTQYF.

In this sample, this clonotype turned up many times. The junction shows a germline mismatch at one end, possibly a read error. The chain carries TRBV5-1 and TRBJ2-1; possible D gene TRBD1, 5 bases. The CDR3 is 12 amino acids. The germline V gene encodes CDR1 SGHRS and CDR2 YFSETQ. The CDR3 region is CASSLGDNEQFF. CDR3 in DNA: TGTGCCAGCAGCTTAGGGGACAATGAGCAGTTCTTC.

The rearrangement joins TRBV5-5 to TRBJ2-5, with TRBD1 identical over 7 bases. Germline CDR1 and CDR2: SGHKS and YYEKEE (reference sequence). The CDR3 covers 17 residues. V trimming: 3 bases; J trimming: 2 bases; junction bases outside the gene matches: 13. The CDR3 DNA reads TGTGCCAGCAGCTATAACGGACAGGACCTACTTCAAGAGACCCAGTACTTC. Residues: CASSYNGQDLLQETQYF.

This clonotype was seen a few times. V usage is TRBV15 and J usage is TRBJ2-3; 12 bases line up with TRBD2. In germline, CDR1 is LNHNV, CDR2 YYDKDF (reference sequence). Trimming took 1 base from V and 4 from J; bases not matched to a gene: 6. The CDR3 covers 17 residues. CDR3 DNA sequence: TGTGCCACCAGCAGAGCTAAGAGACTAGCGGGAGCAGATACGCAGTATTTT. Translating it yields CATSRAKRLAGADTQYF.

This rearrangement joins TRBV15 to TRBJ2-2; D is ambiguous. This CDR3 spans 14 amino acids. V lost 1 base to trimming and J lost 5 bases, with 8 bases between them. The germline V gene has CDR1 LNHNV and CDR2 YYDKDF (reference sequence). CDR3 residues: CATSRGKETGELFF. CDR3 coding DNA: TGTGCCACCAGCAGAGGGAAGGAAACCGGGGAGCTGTTTTTT.

J is TRBJ2-3 and V is TRBV12-3 or TRBV12-4; maybe TRBD2 (5 bases). V was cut by 7 bases and J by 6 bases, with 26 bases left in between. This CDR3 is built from 17 residues. The CDR3 bases are TGTGCCAGCATCCTTACGGGTGGGCTAGCTTTTAAGGATACGCAGTATTTT. It codes for CASILTGGLAFKDTQYF.

V usage is TRBV20-1 and J usage is TRBJ2-5, with 7 bases that match TRBD2. This CDR3 spans 14 amino acids. From germline, CDR1 is DFQATT and CDR2 SNEGSKA (reference sequence). V dropped 1 base and J dropped 5; count of bases not matched to a gene: 7. The CDR3 coding sequence is TGCAGTGCTAGAGTAAATAGGGAGGGGGAGACCCAGTACTTC. As protein: CSARVNREGETQYF.

This clonotype was observed a few times. This rearrangement joins TRBV2 to TRBJ2-7, with D possibly matching TRBD2 (5 bases). Germline values: CDR1 SNHLY, CDR2 FYNNEI. V lost 2 bases and J 0 bases, leaving 11 bases between the germline ends. The CDR3 extends over 15 amino acids. The CDR3 sequence is CASSELPGGSYEQYF. DNA of the CDR3: TGTGCCAGCAGTGAATTGCCTGGAGGCTCCTACGAGCAGTACTTC.

This chain uses TRBV29-1 with TRBJ1-1, with D hard to call. CDR1 and CDR2 from the germline V gene are SQVTM and ANQGSEA. The CDR3 loop spans 10 amino acids. V was clipped by 5 bases and J by 3 bases, with 4 bases between them. This CDR3 reads CSVTDTEAFF. CDR3 coding DNA: TGCAGCGTTACGGACACTGAAGCTTTCTTT.

The genes are TRBV6-1 and TRBJ2-5; unclear D gene. Germline-derived CDR1 and CDR2 are MNHNS and SASEGT. The ends were cut back, 2 bases at V and 7 bases at J, with 5 bases in the middle. CDR3 length: 11 residues. The CDR3, as DNA: TGTGCCAGCAGTGAATCGGGGACCCAGTACTTC. It encodes CASSESGTQYF.

The sample holds one count of this clonotype. The chain employs TRBV29-1 and TRBJ1-1; 7 bases fit TRBD1. V lost 6 bases to trimming and J lost 4 bases; unmatched junction nucleotides: 14. Germline V gene lookup returns CDR1 SQVTM and CDR2 ANQGSEA. The CDR3 length is 15 residues. In DNA, the CDR3 is TGCAGCGTCCGGGGGACAGACCTCGGGGGCACTGAAGCTTTCTTT. It translates to CSVRGTDLGGTEAFF.

This clonotype was seen a handful of times. CDR3 loop: CASSRLPQGSQNTGELFF. CDR3 DNA sequence: TGTGCCAGCAGTAGACTTCCACAGGGATCCCAGAACACCGGGGAGCTGTTTTTT. The gene calls are TRBV2 and TRBJ2-2; tentative D call: TRBD1 (6 bases). Germline assignment: CDR1 SNHLY and CDR2 FYNNEI. This CDR3 has 18 amino acids. Trimming took 5 bases from V and 1 from J, leaving 20 bases between them.

The genes are TRBV29-1 and TRBJ2-3, with 7 bases matching TRBD1. The CDR3 consists of 11 residues. CDR1 is SQVTM, CDR2 ANQGSEA, per germline. J was trimmed by 4 bases and V by 6 bases; bases with no gene match: 1. This CDR3 reads CSVTGPDTQYF. CDR3 DNA sequence: TGCAGCGTGACAGGGCCAGATACGCAGTATTTT.

V and J are TRBV3-1 and TRBJ2-7; no firm D call. This CDR3 is 12 amino acids long. Germline assignment: CDR1 LGHDT and CDR2 YNNKEL (reference sequence). Trimming left V 4 bases short and J 3 bases short, with 7 bases between. The CDR3 loop reads CASSRLDYEQYF. The CDR3 DNA reads as TGTGCCAGCAGCCGATTGGACTACGAGCAGTACTTC.

V and J are TRBV29-1 and TRBJ2-7; D gene ambiguous. V dropped 2 bases and J dropped 2 bases, with 7 bases sitting between them. The CDR3 totals 12 residues. Germline assignment: CDR1 SQVTM and CDR2 ANQGSEA. Written as DNA, the CDR3 is TGCAGCGTTGAAACCGGCCCCTACGAGCAGTACTTC. This translates into CSVETGPYEQYF.

This clonotype was seen only once. The J gene is TRBJ2-7, the V gene TRBV5-1; D gene uncertain. V gave up 2 bases and J gave up 3 bases, with 9 bases separating them. The CDR3 runs 13 residues. Germline V gene lookup returns CDR1 SGHRS and CDR2 YFSETQ. The CDR3 is CASSLHEYYEQYF. CDR3 sequence (DNA): TGCGCCAGCAGCTTACATGAATACTACGAGCAGTACTTC.

The chain links TRBV20-1 to TRBJ2-1, with 7 bases matching TRBD2. Per the germline V gene, CDR1 is DFQATT and CDR2 is SNEGSKA (reference sequence). V lost 6 bases, J lost 8 bases, and 19 bases stayed unmatched. This CDR3 has 16 residues. For the CDR3, the DNA is TGCAGTGCCCTCCCCATTACTAGCGCCCCCAAGGATGAGCAGTTCTTC. It yields the protein CSALPITSAPKDEQFF.

This chain uses TRBV6-5 with TRBJ1-3; D not resolved. CDR1 and CDR2 from the germline V gene are MNHEY and SVGAGI. This CDR3 region has 15 residues. V was clipped by 2 bases and J by 0 bases, with 8 bases between them. The CDR3 nucleotides are TGTGCCAGCAGTTACGAGATGGCCTCTGGAAACACCATATATTTT. Its protein product is CASSYEMASGNTIYF.

The gene calls are TRBV5-1 and TRBJ1-2; D uncertain. Trimming left V 2 bases short and J 4 bases short, with 12 bases between. The CDR3 totals 14 residues. Looked up from germline, CDR1 is SGHRS and CDR2 is YFSETQ. CDR3 region: CASSLSHSRYGYTF. CDR3 DNA: TGCGCCAGCAGCTTATCTCACAGCCGCTATGGCTACACCTTC.

In this sample, this clonotype turned up a few times. The chain recombines TRBV5-6 with TRBJ1-4; TRBD1 might be the D (5 bases). Germline loops: CDR1 SGHDT, CDR2 YYEEEE. Between the trimmed V and J ends, which lost 6 bases and 8 bases, there was a span of 14 bases. The CDR3 sequence is 13 residues long. Written as DNA, the CDR3 is TGTGCCAGCATGGAAAAGGGGCGCGAAAAACTGTTTTTT. This encodes CASMEKGREKLFF. The complete variable domain, with remaining parts taken from reference TRBV5-6 and TRBJ1-4, reads DAGVTQSPTHLIKTRGQQVTLRCSPKSGHDTVSWYQQALGQGPQFIFQYYEEEERQRGNFPDRFSGHQFPNYSSELNVNALLLGDSALYLCASMEKGREKLFFGSGTQLSVL.

Only a few counts were recorded for this clonotype. V and J are TRBV12-3 or TRBV12-4 and TRBJ1-5; D gene ambiguous. V was trimmed by 5 bases and J by 4 bases, leaving 15 bases between them. The CDR3 length is 15 residues. The CDR3 region has the DNA TGTGCCAGCAGTGCCGACGGAGGCCCAAATCAGCCCCAGCATTTT. Protein sequence: CASSADGGPNQPQHF.

The rearrangement links TRBV5-1 to TRBJ1-2, with a weak D call TRBD1 (6 bases). Trimming took 4 bases from V and 0 from J, leaving 10 bases between them. Germline lookup yields CDR1 SGHRS and CDR2 YFSETQ. The CDR3 totals 14 residues. The CDR3 DNA follows: TGCGCCAGCAGCGACAGGCTATCTAACTATGGCTACACCTTC. It translates to CASSDRLSNYGYTF.